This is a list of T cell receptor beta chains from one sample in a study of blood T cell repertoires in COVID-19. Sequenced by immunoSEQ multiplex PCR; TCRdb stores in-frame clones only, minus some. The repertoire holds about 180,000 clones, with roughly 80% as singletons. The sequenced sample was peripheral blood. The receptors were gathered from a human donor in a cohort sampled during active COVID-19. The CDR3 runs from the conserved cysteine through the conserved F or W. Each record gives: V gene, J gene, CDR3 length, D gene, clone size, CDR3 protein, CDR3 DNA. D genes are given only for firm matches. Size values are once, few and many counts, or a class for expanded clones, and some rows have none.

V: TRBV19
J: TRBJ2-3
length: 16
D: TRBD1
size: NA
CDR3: CASSIRTGRRADTQYF
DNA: TGTGCCAGTAGTATACGGACAGGGAGGAGGGCAGATACGCAGTATTTT

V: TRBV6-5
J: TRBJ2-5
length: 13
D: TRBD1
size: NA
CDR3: CASSYDPGGPQYF
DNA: TGTGCCAGCAGTTACGACCCAGGGGGCCCCCAGTACTTC

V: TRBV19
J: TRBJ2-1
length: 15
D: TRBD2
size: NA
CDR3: CASSALAGTRNEQFF
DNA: TGTGCCAGTAGTGCCCTAGCGGGAACTAGGAATGAGCAGTTCTTC

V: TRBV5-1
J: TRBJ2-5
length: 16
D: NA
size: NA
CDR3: CASSLGASRGKETQYF
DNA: TGCGCCAGCAGCTTGGGGGCATCGAGGGGGAAAGAGACCCAGTACTTC

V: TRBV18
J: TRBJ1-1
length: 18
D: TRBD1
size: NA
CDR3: CASSPRGQALVGNTEAFF
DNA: TGTGCCAGCTCACCCCGGGGACAGGCCTTGGTGGGGAACACTGAAGCTTTCTTT

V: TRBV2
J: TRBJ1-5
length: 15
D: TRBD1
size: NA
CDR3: CASSGTGAINQPQHF
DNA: TGTGCCAGCAGTGGAACAGGGGCGATCAATCAGCCCCAGCATTTT

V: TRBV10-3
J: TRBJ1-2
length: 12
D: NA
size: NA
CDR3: CAISETASGYTF
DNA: TGTGCCATCAGTGAGACAGCCTCGGGCTACACCTTC

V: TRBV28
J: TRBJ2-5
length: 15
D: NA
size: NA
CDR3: CASSFPTIAQETQYF
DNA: TGTGCCAGCAGCTTCCCCACTATTGCCCAAGAGACCCAGTACTTC

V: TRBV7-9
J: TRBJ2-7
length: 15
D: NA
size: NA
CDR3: CASSQGDQGKYEQYF
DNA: TGTGCCAGCAGCCAAGGGGACCAGGGGAAATACGAGCAGTACTTC

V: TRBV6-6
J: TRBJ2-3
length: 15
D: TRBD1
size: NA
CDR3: CASSSRDRGPDTQYF
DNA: TGTGCCAGCAGTTCTAGGGACAGGGGCCCGGATACGCAGTATTTT

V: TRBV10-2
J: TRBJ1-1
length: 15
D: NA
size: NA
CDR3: CASSGLLLQNTEAFF
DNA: TGCGCCAGCAGTGGCTTATTATTACAGAACACTGAAGCTTTCTTT

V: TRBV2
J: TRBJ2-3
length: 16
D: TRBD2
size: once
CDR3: CARGGFSGRQGDTQYF
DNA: TGTGCCAGGGGGGGGTTCAGCGGTCGACAAGGGGATACGCAGTATTTT

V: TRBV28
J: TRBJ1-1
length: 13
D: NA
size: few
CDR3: CASSVPLNTEAFF
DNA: TGTGCCAGCAGTGTTCCCTTGAACACTGAAGCTTTCTTT

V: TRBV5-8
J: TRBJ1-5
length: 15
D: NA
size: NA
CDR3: CASSLIRGSNQPQHF
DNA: TGTGCCAGCAGCTTGATCAGGGGTAGCAATCAGCCCCAGCATTTT

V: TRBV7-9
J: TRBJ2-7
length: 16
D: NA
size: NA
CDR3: CASSLALVAGSYEQYF
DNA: TGTGCCAGCAGCTTAGCGCTGGTTGCGGGGTCCTACGAGCAGTACTTC